These 24 T cell receptor beta chains share one sample of origin, sequenced in a study of T cells in Graves' hyperthyroidism and ophthalmopathy (dated by TCRdb to the late 2010s). To prepare the library, multiplex PCR was applied. Sequencing instrument: Illumina HiSeq 2000. TCR beta CDR3 regions were amplified from RNA transcripts. The TCR CDR3 was subjected to a first round of RT-PCR using the HTBI primer set and the Qiagen OneStep RT-PCR kit. TCRdb reprocessed the public reads (quality trimming at Q25 with fastp, clone calling with MiXCR) and kept in-frame beta chains. Rows are unified per CDR3 protein, each entry keeping the most common DNA and genes. This sample holds about 500,000 distinct CDR3 sequences; about 15% were observed only once. Around 28% of the sample comes from the top ten. The sample consisted of blood. The receptors derive from a woman in her twenties or thirties with Graves' ophthalmopathy.

This chain links TRBV4-1 with TRBJ2-2; 10 nucleotides align to TRBD2. Trimming took 1 base from V and 6 from J; bases not matched to a gene: 5. The CDR3 sequence is 16 residues long. Per germline, CDR1 MGHRA and CDR2 YSYEKL. CDR3 sequence: CASSQVGAGGPGELFF. The CDR3 DNA reads as TGCGCCAGCAGCCAAGTAGGAGCGGGAGGGCCCGGGGAGCTGTTTTTT.

The table lists this clonotype with many counts. The CDR3 region has the DNA TGTGCCAGCAGTTTCTCGCACCAAGAGACCCAGTACTTC. Its protein is CASSFSHQETQYF. The J gene is TRBJ2-5, the V gene TRBV12-3 or TRBV12-4; D remains unclear. This CDR3 is built from 13 residues. V lost 3 bases and J 0 bases, leaving 5 bases between the germline ends.

This clonotype was observed a few times. The J gene is TRBJ2-7, the V gene TRBV4-3; TRBD2 matches at 13 bases. The CDR3 length is 18 residues. CDR1 and CDR2 from the germline V gene are LGHNA and YSLEER. V lost 5 bases, J lost 2 bases, and 12 bases stayed unmatched. The CDR3: CASSYDLGTSGVTYEQYF. The CDR3 nucleotides are TGCGCCAGCAGCTACGACCTTGGGACTAGCGGGGTGACCTACGAGCAGTACTTC.

This clonotype has a count of ten or more. The V and J genes are TRBV6-2 or TRBV6-3 and TRBJ2-1; TRBD1 is a possible D gene (6 bases). From germline, CDR1 is MNHEY and CDR2 SVGEGT. Between the trimmed V and J ends, which lost 6 bases and 3 bases, there was a span of 15 bases. The CDR3 contains 15 residues. The CDR3 loop is CASSSTGPNYNEQFF. The CDR3 bases are TGTGCCAGCAGCTCGACAGGACCTAACTACAATGAGCAGTTCTTC.

This clonotype was seen ten or more times. The chain recombines TRBV7-2 with TRBJ1-1; D gene uncertain. Germline CDR1 SGHTA, CDR2 FQGNSA. This CDR3 spans 14 amino acids. V lost 3 bases and J 3 bases, leaving 11 bases between the germline ends. The CDR3 DNA follows: TGTGCCAGCAGCTTCGGTCGTTTGGACACTGAAGCTTTCTTT. This gives the protein CASSFGRLDTEAFF.

Ten or more counts support this clonotype. V is TRBV18 and J is TRBJ1-1; D uncertain. From germline, CDR1 is KGHSH and CDR2 LQKENI. This CDR3 comprises 15 residues. The germline V and J ends were trimmed by 2 bases and 1 base, with 11 bases remaining between them. CDR3 protein: CASSPKVNQNTEAFF. The CDR3 DNA is TGTGCCAGCTCACCAAAGGTTAACCAGAACACTGAAGCTTTCTTT.

The chain has TRBV6-2 or TRBV6-3 and TRBJ2-7; a weak D match, TRBD2 (6 bases). Germline V lookup: CDR1 MNHEY, CDR2 SVGEGT. The CDR3 extends over 15 amino acids. V lost 4 bases and J 0 bases, leaving 13 bases between the germline ends. CDR3 DNA sequence: TGTGCCAGCAGTTTCCCCGCGGGAAGCTCCTACGAGCAGTACTTC. Translating it yields CASSFPAGSSYEQYF.

This chain uses TRBV29-1 with TRBJ2-5, with D perhaps TRBD2 (6 bases). This CDR3 is 12 amino acids long. Deletions cut 4 bases from V and 5 bases from J, with 11 bases between. Germline V CDR1 and CDR2: SQVTM, ANQGSEA. Here the CDR3 reads CSVVGTSETQYF. The CDR3 DNA follows: TGCAGCGTTGTTGGGACTTCCGAGACCCAGTACTTC.

A remark on this clonotype: Germline is not matched at one junction end, which may reflect a read error. This chain connects TRBV11-2 to TRBJ1-2; perhaps TRBD1 as D (5 bases). The CDR3 spans 14 residues. Germline CDR1 reads SGHAT; CDR2 reads FQNNGV. The chain's CDR3 is CASSPHGGGYGYTF. The CDR3 DNA follows: TGCGCCAGCAGCCCTCATGGGGGGGGCTATGGCTACACCTTC.

This clonotype was seen a handful of times. CDR3 in amino acids: CASTRGGLVGNTIYF. The DNA of the CDR3 is TGTGCCAGCACCCGAGGAGGGTTGGTTGGAAACACCATATATTTT. V is TRBV7-2 and J is TRBJ1-3; D unresolved. V lost 7 bases, J lost 3 bases, and 16 bases lay in between. Germline CDR1 SGHTA, CDR2 FQGNSA. The CDR3 contains 15 residues. Full variable domain (missing parts from reference TRBV7-2 and TRBJ1-3): GAGVSQSPSNKVTEKGKDVELRCDPISGHTALYWYRQSLGQGLEFLIYFQGNSAPDKSGLPSDRFSAERTGGSVSTLTIQRTQQEDSAVYLCASTRGGLVGNTIYFGEGSWLTVV.

This clonotype was seen more than once but under ten times. The chain links TRBV30 to TRBJ2-5, with TRBD2 matching over 7 bases. The junction had 17 bases not matched to a gene; V was cut back by 3 bases and J by 4 bases. This CDR3 is 17 amino acids long. The germline V gene encodes CDR1 GTSNPN and CDR2 SVGIG (reference sequence). CDR3 sequence reads: CAWRPDGWREKRETQYF. CDR3 bases: TGTGCCTGGAGGCCCGATGGGTGGCGGGAGAAGCGAGAGACCCAGTACTTC.

This clonotype has a handful of counts. The genes are TRBV4-2 and TRBJ2-1, with 8 positions matching TRBD2. The CDR3 extends over 17 amino acids. V was clipped by 2 bases and J by 5 bases; unmatched bases: 11. CDR1 is LGHNA, CDR2 YNFKEQ, per germline. CDR3 sequence: CASSQRSSGPGNNEQFF. The DNA for the CDR3 is TGTGCCAGCAGCCAACGCTCTAGCGGGCCTGGCAACAATGAGCAGTTCTTC.

This clonotype was picked up a small number of times. J is TRBJ1-2 and V is TRBV6-2 or TRBV6-3; 8 nucleotides agree with TRBD1. Per the germline V gene, CDR1 is MNHEY and CDR2 is SVGEGT. CDR3 length equals 15 residues. The junction had 9 bases not matched to a gene; V was cut back by 5 bases and J by 4 bases. The CDR3 nucleotides read TGTGCCAGCAGTGCCCGGCAGGGGGCCAGCTATGGCTACACCTTC. Amino acids: CASSARQGASYGYTF.

This clonotype appeared a few times. The chain recombines TRBV4-3 with TRBJ2-6; D gene uncertain. The V end was cut by 7 bases, the J end by 0 bases, with 10 bases between. Germline CDR1 reads LGHNA; CDR2 reads YSLEER. This CDR3 is built from 15 residues. CDR3 DNA sequence: TGCGCCAGCACCCATCCGGCCTCTGGGGCCAACGTCCTGACTTTC. Residues: CASTHPASGANVLTF.

This clonotype appeared many times. V is TRBV4-3 and J is TRBJ2-1; 11 bases align to TRBD1. The CDR3 length is 14 residues. The germline CDR1 and CDR2 sequences are LGHNA and YSLEER. Trimming at V came to 6 bases and at J to 5 bases, leaving 3 bases not matched to a gene. The CDR3 coding sequence is TGCGCCAGCAGTAGGGGACAGGGGGACAATGAGCAGTTCTTC. Its translation: CASSRGQGDNEQFF.

This clonotype appeared many times. This chain connects TRBV28 to TRBJ2-5; D gene uncertain. CDR1 is MDHEN, CDR2 SYDVKM, per germline. The V end was cut by 2 bases, the J end by 4 bases, with 8 bases between. This CDR3 contains 13 residues. CDR3 protein: CASSLGHSETQYF. In DNA, the CDR3 is TGTGCCAGCAGTTTAGGCCACTCAGAGACCCAGTACTTC. Looking up the rest from reference TRBV28 and TRBJ2-5 gives the full variable domain: DVKVTQSSRYLVKRTGEKVFLECVQDMDHENMFWYRQDPGLGLRLIYFSYDVKMKEKGDIPEGYSVSREKKERFSLILESASTNQTSMYLCASSLGHSETQYFGPGTRLLVL.

This clonotype was detected only a few times. The chain recombines TRBV6-2 or TRBV6-3 with TRBJ2-4; unclear D gene. Germline V gene sequence: CDR1 MNHEY, CDR2 SVGEGT. V was clipped by 11 bases and J by 6 bases, with 11 bases between them. This CDR3 region has 11 residues. The CDR3 DNA reads as TGTGCCGTCTCCGGTGGAAACATTCAGTACTTC. This translates into CAVSGGNIQYF.

In this sample, this clonotype turned up many times. V is TRBV27 and J is TRBJ2-5; TRBD1 is a possible D gene (6 bases). This CDR3 comprises 14 residues. CDR1 is MNHEY and CDR2 is SMNVEV in the germline V gene (reference sequence). V was pared by 7 bases and J by 3 bases, with 15 bases between. The CDR3 loop is CASTTRTGKETQYF. CDR3 bases: TGTGCCAGCACCACAAGAACAGGGAAAGAGACCCAGTACTTC.

This clonotype was found many times. The chain recombines TRBV28 with TRBJ2-7; 7 nucleotides align to TRBD2. CDR3 length: 13 residues. Unmatched junction bases numbered 5, after V lost 5 bases and J lost 4 bases. Germline lookup yields CDR1 MDHEN and CDR2 SYDVKM. In DNA, the CDR3 is TGTGCCAGCAGTAGCGGGACCCTATACGAGCAGTACTTC. Protein: CASSSGTLYEQYF.

This clonotype was seen repeatedly, ten times or more. This chain uses TRBV5-1 with TRBJ2-7; 7 bases are shared with TRBD2. With 2 bases clipped from V and 0 bases from J, the junction kept 2 bases outside the gene matches. The CDR3 runs to 14 residues. Germline CDR1 reads SGHRS; CDR2 reads YFSETQ. The CDR3, as DNA: TGCGCCAGCAGCTTAGCGGGGATCTCCTACGAGCAGTACTTC. This codes for CASSLAGISYEQYF.

This clonotype was seen ten or more times. This chain joins TRBV2 and TRBJ2-5; 8 bases are shared with TRBD1. The V and J ends lost 6 bases and 1 base, in that order; junction bases with no gene match: 4. Germline V CDR1 and CDR2: SNHLY, FYNNEI. CDR3 length equals 14 residues. The CDR3 bases are TGTGCCAGCAGGGACAGGGTCTCCCAAGAGACCCAGTACTTC. Translation: CASRDRVSQETQYF.

This rearrangement joins TRBV3-2 to TRBJ1-2; no DNA check was done on the table's D call, TRBD1. TRBV3-2 is tagged as a pseudogene. This CDR3 spans 16 amino acids. The CDR3 spells CASSPGFLGAGGGYTF. CDR3 bases: TGTGCCAGCAGCCCCGGATTTCTAGGGGCTGGGGGTGGCTACACCTTC.

This clonotype was detected a few times. A read error may produce the germline difference seen at one junction end. The genes are TRBV19 and TRBJ2-2, with D possibly TRBD2 on 5 matching bases. Germline V gene sequence: CDR1 LNHDA, CDR2 SQIVND (reference sequence). The CDR3 runs to 17 residues. CDR3: CASSIGVGRAKTGELFF. DNA for the CDR3: TGTGCCAGTAGTATAGGCGTTGGGCGGGCGAAGACCGGGGAGCTGTTTTTT.

With respect to this clonotype: This sequence may be a read error, since a much larger clone differs from it by one base. The rearrangement links TRBV19 to TRBJ1-5, with unresolved D. V was trimmed by 6 bases and J by 9 bases, leaving 18 bases between them. Germline assignment: CDR1 LNHDA and CDR2 SQIVND (reference sequence). The CDR3 is made up of 14 amino acids. CDR3 bases: TGTGCCAGTAGCCCCGATTCGCTCATTAGGCCCCAGCATTTT. Its protein product is CASSPDSLIRPQHF.